This T cell receptor (beta chain) was retrieved from a study of shared clonotypes between healthy human individuals. The CDR3 totals 13 residues. Germline CDR1 is SGHTA and CDR2 is FQGNSA. Those who donated were healthy HIV-negative adults, with no recent acute infections or vaccinations reported. Both subsets, CD45RA+ naive and CD45RA-negative memory, were split from the CD4+ cells. Authors' processing steps: Quality scores were absent from the junction-only immunoSEQ sequences, so filtering differed. TCRdb's copy holds only in-frame clones and misses some; the assay was immunoSEQ multiplex PCR. From that table come the V and J calls and clone size; the DNA was used to work out D and trimming. The data show 950,000 to 1,200,000 clones, 70% to 80% seen once. As regards this clone: One base separates it from a far larger clone, so it is likely a read error.

The sequenced material came from memory CD4+ T cells from PBMCs. Indicated subset: CD45RA-negative fraction. The receptor was isolated from a man aged 18 to 30 in good health. Some clones in this sample may be carry-over from other donors' samples. This rearrangement joins TRBV7-2 to TRBJ2-5, with D possibly being TRBD2 (6 bases). This CDR3 is CASSLAGLEAQYF. The CDR3 DNA is TGTGCCAGCAGCTTGGCGGGGCTAGAGGCCCAGTACTTC.